This T cell receptor (beta chain) was obtained from a study of vaccination effects on CD4 cells after COVID-19. Study as a whole: In the ViraFEST assay, antigen-specific CD4+ clonotypes were identified by expansion after peptide-pool stimulation. Early and late post-vaccination sampling was undertaken in a cohort of a few convalescent patients. Post-vaccine specimens arrived a median 72 days past the second dose.

Subsequent to a culture period of under 11 days, CD4+ T cells were isolated. SARS-CoV-2 infected the person between March and December 2020, as confirmed by PCR. Two-dose vaccination with either BNT162b2 or mRNA-1273 was given to the participants. Germline V gene data show CDR1 as SGHTA and CDR2 as FQGNSA. This CDR3 region has 14 residues. The V and J ends lost 3 bases and 7 bases respectively, with 13 bases between them. A few counts support this clone. Its antigen is undetermined. Libraries were prepared by immunoSEQ multiplex PCR; TCRdb keeps only in-frame clonotypes and omits some of them. In the table there are roughly 30,000 clones, about 75% of which are singletons.

This sample comprised CD4+ T cells from PBMCs cultured without peptide, obtained after COVID-19 vaccination. The clonotype was recovered from a human donor who had a prior SARS-CoV-2 infection. This chain uses TRBV7-2 with TRBJ1-5; maybe TRBD1 (5 bases). CDR3 bases: TGTGCCAGCAGCTTGATAGGGGAGGGACAGCCCCAGCATTTT. It specifies CASSLIGEGQPQHF.